This entry is about one T cell receptor (beta chain). Its antigen remains unidentified. This record belongs to a study of OX40 agonist ivuxolimab in advanced cancers. There are 14 residues in the CDR3. Germline CDR1 is MDHEN and CDR2 is SYDVKM. V lost 7 bases, J lost 4 bases, and 14 bases lay in between. Findings and caveats of the study: There was clonal expansion of CD4+ and CD8+ blood T cells by week 6 at 0.1 to 3.0 mg/kg. Averaged across samples, CD8+ T cells carried more expanded clones than CD4+ did.

Profiling relied on immunoSEQ multiplex PCR, and the TCRdb table lists in-frame clones only, not all of them. This table has some 39,000 clones, about 88% appearing once. The gene calls are TRBV28 and TRBJ2-1; D is perhaps TRBD2 (6 bases). The clonotype comes from an adult with an advanced solid tumor such as melanoma, head and neck, liver or kidney cancer. Sequenced here: CD4+ or CD8+ T cells sorted from blood, sampled in a trial of the OX40 agonist ivuxolimab. The CDR3 loop reads CASKVRGVYNEQFF. The CDR3 nucleotides read TGTGCCAGCAAGGTACGCGGGGTTTACAATGAGCAGTTCTTC.